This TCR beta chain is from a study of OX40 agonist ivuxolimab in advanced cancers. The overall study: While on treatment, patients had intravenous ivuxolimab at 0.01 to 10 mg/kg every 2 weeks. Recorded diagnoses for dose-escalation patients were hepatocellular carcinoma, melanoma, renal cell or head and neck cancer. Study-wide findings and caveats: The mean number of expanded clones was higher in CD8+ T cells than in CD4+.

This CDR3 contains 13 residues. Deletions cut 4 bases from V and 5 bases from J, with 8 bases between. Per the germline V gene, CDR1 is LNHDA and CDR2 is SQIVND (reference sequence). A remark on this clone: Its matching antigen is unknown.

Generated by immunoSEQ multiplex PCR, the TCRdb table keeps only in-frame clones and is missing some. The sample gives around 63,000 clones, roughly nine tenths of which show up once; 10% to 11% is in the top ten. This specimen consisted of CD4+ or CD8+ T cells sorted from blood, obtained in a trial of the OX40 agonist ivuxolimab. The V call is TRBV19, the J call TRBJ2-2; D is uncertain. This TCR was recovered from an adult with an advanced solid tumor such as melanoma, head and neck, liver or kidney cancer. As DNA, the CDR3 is TGTGCCAGTAGTACACAGCGAACCGGGGAGCTGTTTTTT. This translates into CASSTQRTGELFF.